Listed here are 23 T cell receptor beta chains from one sample, sequenced in a study of blood T cell repertoires in COVID-19. TCRdb keeps only in-frame clones here, not all; method: immunoSEQ multiplex PCR. The sample gives about 300,000 clones, about 89% of which show up once; around 6% is in the top ten. Sequenced material: peripheral blood. The receptors stem from a man in his late teens or twenties who had recovered from COVID-19.

The chain has TRBV4-3 and TRBJ2-7; no reliable D call. CDR1 and CDR2 (germline): LGHNA, YSLEER. The length of the CDR3 is 15 residues. Trimming stripped 0 bases from V and 6 bases from J, with 15 bases between. The CDR3 sequence: CASSQDSRVAGEQYF. The CDR3 DNA is TGCGCCAGCAGCCAAGACTCCCGGGTGGCCGGCGAGCAGTACTTC.

This chain uses TRBV29-1 with TRBJ1-2; 9 positions match TRBD1. With 7 bases clipped from V and 2 bases from J, the junction kept 2 bases outside the gene matches. This CDR3 is built from 12 residues. Germline CDR1 and CDR2: SQVTM and ANQGSEA. The CDR3 loop reads CSAGQGNYGYTF. DNA of the CDR3: TGCAGCGCCGGACAGGGGAACTATGGCTACACCTTC. The variable domain in full, with the rest retrieved from reference TRBV29-1 and TRBJ1-2, is SAVISQKPSRDICQRGTSLTIQCQVDSQVTMMFWYRQQPGQSLTLIATANQGSEATYESGFVIDKFPISRPNLTFSTLTVSNMSPEDSSIYLCSAGQGNYGYTFGSGTRLTVV.

The V and J genes are TRBV5-1 and TRBJ2-1; D possibly corresponds to TRBD2 (5 bases). The germline CDR1 and CDR2 sequences are SGHRS and YFSETQ. Trimming took off 0 bases at V and 4 bases at J, with 11 bases between the two ends. The CDR3 is made up of 15 amino acids. In DNA, the CDR3 is TGCGCCAGCAGCTTGGGGCCAACGGGGTACAATGAGCAGTTCTTC. Residues: CASSLGPTGYNEQFF. Full variable domain (rest looked up from reference TRBV5-1 and TRBJ2-1): KAGVTQTPRYLIKTRGQQVTLSCSPISGHRSVSWYQQTPGQGLQFLFEYFSETQRNKGNFPGRFSGRQFSNSRSEMNVSTLELGDSALYLCASSLGPTGYNEQFFGPGTRLTVL.

The chain is built from TRBV9 and TRBJ1-2; D not resolved. The V end was cut by 0 bases, the J end by 6 bases, with 27 bases between. The CDR3 contains 19 residues. Germline assignment: CDR1 SGDLS and CDR2 YYNGEE. For the CDR3, the DNA is TGTGCCAGCAGCGTAGGAGGCGGGCTCCCCCCTCTAAAAGGAGATGGCTACACCTTC. Its translation is CASSVGGGLPPLKGDGYTF.

J is TRBJ2-1 and V is TRBV19, with D perhaps TRBD2 (6 bases). V was clipped by 4 bases and J by 2 bases, with 12 bases between them. CDR1 LNHDA and CDR2 SQIVND come from the germline V gene (reference sequence). The length of the CDR3 is 15 residues. Written as DNA, the CDR3 is TGTGCCAGTAGTAGTGGGAGGCCCCCCTACAATGAGCAGTTCTTC. It yields the protein CASSSGRPPYNEQFF.

The chain couples TRBV11-2 to TRBJ2-1, with D possibly matching TRBD1 (6 bases). Trimming stripped 0 bases from V and 5 bases from J, with 11 bases between. The CDR3 consists of 15 residues. CDR1 and CDR2 from the germline V gene are SGHAT and FQNNGV. This CDR3 reads CASSLEQGYNNEQFF. The CDR3, as DNA: TGTGCCAGCAGCTTAGAACAGGGATACAACAATGAGCAGTTCTTC.

This clone was seen just once. The CDR3 loop reads CASSHHLRETQYF. DNA of the CDR3: TGTGCCAGCAGCCATCACCTTCGGGAGACCCAGTACTTC. The rearrangement links TRBV5-6 to TRBJ2-5; D ambiguous. V shed 4 bases and J shed 5 bases, with 12 bases lying between them. The CDR3 totals 13 residues. Germline assignment: CDR1 SGHDT and CDR2 YYEEEE.

V gene TRBV28 combines with J gene TRBJ2-1; D is possibly TRBD2 (6 bases). V lost 7 bases and J lost 8, with 33 bases in between. Germline assignment: CDR1 MDHEN and CDR2 SYDVKM. The CDR3 sequence is 19 residues long. The CDR3 DNA follows: TGTGCCAGCAATTTTACTCCCTACCCCGGGACGGGGGAGAGGGATGAGCAGTTCTTC. It specifies CASNFTPYPGTGERDEQFF.

In this sample, this clone turned up once. This sequence joins TRBV5-1 and TRBJ2-5; a weak D match, TRBD1 (6 bases). CDR1 is SGHRS and CDR2 is YFSETQ in the germline V gene. V gave up 3 bases and J gave up 0 bases, with 9 bases separating them. This CDR3 has 14 amino acids. The CDR3 DNA follows: TGCGCCAGCAGCTACGGACAGCACCAAGAGACCCAGTACTTC. Translation gives CASSYGQHQETQYF.

V and J are TRBV27 and TRBJ2-1, with a weak D call TRBD2 (6 bases). There are 18 residues in the CDR3. Germline V gene data show CDR1 as MNHEY and CDR2 as SMNVEV (reference sequence). V lost 0 bases and J lost 3, with 18 bases in between. CDR3 in amino acids: CASSLSPRLAPFYNEQFF. The CDR3 nucleotides are TGTGCCAGCAGTTTATCGCCCCGCCTAGCGCCCTTCTACAATGAGCAGTTCTTC.

This sequence joins TRBV29-1 and TRBJ2-1; no definite D call. V lost 3 bases and J 0 bases, leaving 9 bases between the germline ends. The CDR3 is made up of 14 amino acids. Per the germline V gene, CDR1 is SQVTM and CDR2 is ANQGSEA. The CDR3 spells CSVEGPSSYNEQFF. In DNA form, the CDR3 reads TGCAGCGTTGAGGGCCCGAGCTCCTACAATGAGCAGTTCTTC.

The rearrangement uses TRBV19 and TRBJ1-1; TRBD1 matches at 7 bases. Germline V gene lookup returns CDR1 LNHDA and CDR2 SQIVND (reference sequence). After removal of 10 bases from V and 0 bases from J, the junction contained 14 bases not matched to a gene. The CDR3 consists of 16 residues. This CDR3 reads CATGQDLRPMNTEAFF. CDR3 bases: TGTGCCACAGGACAGGACCTTCGCCCAATGAACACTGAAGCTTTCTTT.

The chain uses TRBV4-3 and TRBJ1-1; possible D gene TRBD1, 6 bases. Trimming took 0 bases from V and 1 from J, leaving 15 bases between them. The CDR3 is 17 amino acids. CDR1 is LGHNA, CDR2 YSLEER, per germline. CDR3 in DNA: TGCGCCAGCAGCCAAGATGGGGCAGGGGCAGGGAACACTGAAGCTTTCTTT. Translating gives CASSQDGAGAGNTEAFF.

The chain carries TRBV11-3 and TRBJ2-1; 8 positions agree with TRBD1. Germline values: CDR1 SGHNT, CDR2 YENEEA. The junction had 5 bases not matched to a gene; V was cut back by 1 base and J by 6 bases. The CDR3 consists of 15 residues. CDR3 bases: TGTGCCAGCAGCTTAGGGACAGGGTGGGTCAATGAGCAGTTCTTC. Its translation: CASSLGTGWVNEQFF.

This chain joins TRBV27 and TRBJ2-7, with D perhaps TRBD2 (5 bases). The CDR3 runs 14 residues. Trimming removed 5 bases from V and 0 bases from J, with 11 bases in between. Germline V gene data show CDR1 as MNHEY and CDR2 as SMNVEV (reference sequence). The CDR3 sequence is CASSLMTTSYEQYF. CDR3 DNA sequence: TGTGCCAGCAGTCTAATGACTACCTCCTACGAGCAGTACTTC.

The chain combines TRBV4-2 with TRBJ2-3; D gene ambiguous. The CDR3 contains 14 residues. V lost 1 base, J lost 2 bases, and 7 bases lay in between. The germline V gene has CDR1 LGHNA and CDR2 YNFKEQ. The DNA of the CDR3 is TGTGCCAGCAGCCAAGGACTCACCACAGATACGCAGTATTTT. It specifies CASSQGLTTDTQYF.

The chain links TRBV7-9 to TRBJ2-7, with 8 bases identical to TRBD1. Unmatched junction bases numbered 9, after V lost 4 bases and J lost 4 bases. Germline assignment: CDR1 SEHNR and CDR2 FQNEAQ (reference sequence). The CDR3 has 15 residues. The DNA of the CDR3 is TGTGCCAGCAGCTCAGGGACAGGAGGACCATACGAGCAGTACTTC. This translates into CASSSGTGGPYEQYF.

V usage is TRBV9 and J usage is TRBJ1-6; D is unclear. The CDR3 runs to 13 residues. Trimming removed 2 bases at V and 6 bases at J, with 6 bases between. CDR1 is SGDLS and CDR2 is YYNGEE in the germline V gene. The CDR3 sequence is CASSVYGNSPLHF. The CDR3 DNA sequence: TGTGCCAGCAGCGTCTACGGTAATTCACCCCTCCACTTT.

The V gene is TRBV7-3, the J gene TRBJ2-1; D is perhaps TRBD2 (7 bases). Trimming took 1 base from V and 8 from J, leaving 15 bases between them. The germline CDR1 and CDR2 sequences are SGHTA and FQGTGA. The CDR3 totals 15 residues. CDR3 nucleotide sequence: TGTGCCAGCAGCTTAAAGGGGGGGCCCGGCGATGAGCAGTTCTTC. Amino acid sequence: CASSLKGGPGDEQFF.

This sequence joins TRBV15 and TRBJ1-1; a weak D match, TRBD1 (6 bases). In germline, CDR1 is LNHNV, CDR2 YYDKDF (reference sequence). There are 15 residues in the CDR3. V shed 0 bases and J shed 3 bases, with 11 bases lying between them. CDR3 in amino acids: CATSRDTGKDTEAFF. CDR3 bases: TGTGCCACCAGCAGAGATACAGGGAAAGACACTGAAGCTTTCTTT.

The chain carries TRBV7-9 and TRBJ2-6, with D possibly TRBD1 on 6 matching bases. Trimming removed 2 bases at V and 0 bases at J, with 14 bases between. Germline CDR1 SEHNR, CDR2 FQNEAQ (reference sequence). The CDR3 runs 18 residues. This CDR3 reads CASSLRRDISSGANVLTF. CDR3 in DNA: TGTGCCAGCAGCTTAAGACGGGACATTAGCTCTGGGGCCAACGTCCTGACTTTC.

This rearrangement joins TRBV12-3 or TRBV12-4 to TRBJ1-1; no firm D call. CDR3 length equals 13 residues. V gave up 6 bases and J gave up 1 base, with 9 bases separating them. The CDR3 region is CASRRAPNTEAFF. The CDR3 DNA reads TGTGCCAGCAGGCGGGCTCCGAACACTGAAGCTTTCTTT.

The chain joins TRBV10-1 to TRBJ2-1; 7 nucleotides match TRBD1. Trimming cost V 4 bases and J 5 bases; bases outside gene matches: 5. CDR1 is WNHNN and CDR2 is SYGVQD in the germline V gene (reference sequence). CDR3 size: 14 residues. This chain's CDR3 is CASSAGQTNNEQFF. CDR3 bases: TGCGCCAGCAGTGCGGGACAGACAAACAATGAGCAGTTCTTC.